The entry that follows covers one TCR beta chain sequence. Looked up from germline, CDR1 is GTSNPN and CDR2 is SVGIG (reference sequence). CDR3 size: 13 residues. These data originate in a study of cytomegalovirus exposure and HLA in healthy donors. The PCR employed 60 Vbeta primers together with 13 Jbeta primers. Clones were sequenced by immunoSEQ multiplex PCR, and TCRdb holds only the in-frame ones, with some missing. The sample consists of roughly 150,000 clones, 80% to 85% of them appearing once. The sequenced sample consisted of PBMCs. This chain links TRBV30 with TRBJ2-5; 9 positions agree with TRBD2. The closer fit of TRBJ2-7 to the DNA end suggests the J call may be wrong. The TCR comes from a girl aged 2-10 years in good health and CMV-seropositive. The CDR3 sequence is CAWPASGTYEQYF. In DNA, the CDR3 is TGTGCCTGGCCGGCTAGCGGGACCTACGAGCAGTACTTC.